The 21 T cell receptor beta chains below come from one sample, sequenced in a study of beta chain features in type 1 diabetes. These receptors' targets are unknown. The study, taken as a whole, reports: Moderate yet significant TCRB CDR3 shortening was seen in Type 1 diabetes patients in all four CD4+ subsets.

Reverse transcribing all isolated RNA meant expressed TCRB transcripts were sequenced. Only in-frame clones appear in the TCRdb table, and some are missing; sequencing was by immunoSEQ multiplex PCR. The data show tens of thousands of clones, roughly 50% seen once. Sequenced sample: central memory CD4+ T cells from blood. Receptors originate from a man between 25 and 39 years old with type 1 diabetes.

In its sample, this clone was seen a few times. At one end the junction does not follow the germline gene, possibly because of a read error. V gene TRBV7-9 combines with J gene TRBJ2-5; TRBD2 matches 7 bases. This CDR3 has 13 residues. Germline V gene lookup returns CDR1 SEHNR and CDR2 FQNEAQ (reference sequence). This CDR3 reads CASSLAAQETQYF. The CDR3 DNA reads as TGTGCCAGCAGCCTAGCGGCCCAAGAGACCCAGTACTTC.

The chain links TRBV5-1 to TRBJ2-3; D perhaps matches TRBD2 (5 bases). This CDR3 is 14 amino acids long. Per germline, CDR1 SGHRS and CDR2 YFSETQ. The V end was cut by 6 bases, the J end by 6 bases, with 17 bases between. The CDR3 sequence is CASNAGPSTDTQYF. CDR3 nucleotides: TGCGCCAGCAATGCGGGCCCGTCGACGGATACGCAGTATTTT.

The rearrangement links TRBV5-6 to TRBJ2-7, with D unclear. Trimming took 3 bases from V and 4 from J, leaving 5 bases between them. CDR1 is SGHDT, CDR2 YYEEEE, per germline. The CDR3 covers 11 residues. The CDR3 protein is CASSSGYEQYF. CDR3 nucleotide sequence: TGTGCCAGCAGCTCCGGGTACGAGCAGTACTTC. Full variable domain (remainder filled in from reference TRBV5-6 and TRBJ2-7): DAGVTQSPTHLIKTRGQQVTLRCSPKSGHDTVSWYQQALGQGPQFIFQYYEEEERQRGNFPDRFSGHQFPNYSSELNVNALLLGDSALYLCASSSGYEQYFGPGTRLTVT.

The chain joins TRBV4-2 to TRBJ2-4; 9 bases fit TRBD2. V was clipped by 3 bases and J by 8 bases; unmatched bases: 11. Germline V gives CDR1 LGHNA, CDR2 YNFKEQ. The CDR3 contains 16 residues. The CDR3 reads CASSQWASGNLDIQYF. The CDR3 DNA reads TGTGCCAGCAGCCAGTGGGCTAGCGGGAATTTAGACATTCAGTACTTC.

The genes are TRBV5-1 and TRBJ2-7; 8 bases map to TRBD1. The CDR3 spans 14 residues. Losses at the gene ends were 3 bases for V and 2 bases for J; bases not matched to a gene: 4. Germline CDR1 is SGHRS and CDR2 is YFSETQ. CDR3 bases: TGCGCCAGCAGCTACGGGACAGGACCCTACGAGCAGTACTTC. Its protein product is CASSYGTGPYEQYF.

V usage is TRBV2 and J usage is TRBJ2-7; D is possibly TRBD1 (6 bases). Per germline, CDR1 SNHLY and CDR2 FYNNEI. This CDR3 contains 12 residues. The V end lost 5 bases, the J end lost 8 bases, and 13 bases lay between the germline ends. CDR3 residues: CASSLQGSQQYF. The CDR3 nucleotides are TGTGCCAGCAGTCTACAGGGTTCTCAGCAGTACTTC.

This clone occurred a few times. This chain connects TRBV7-2 to TRBJ2-2; weak D call: TRBD1 (6 bases). There are 15 residues in the CDR3. V lost 5 bases to trimming and J lost 6 bases, with 16 bases between them. The germline V gene has CDR1 SGHTA and CDR2 FQGNSA. CDR3 region: CASSLRQANAGELFF. The DNA for the CDR3 is TGTGCCAGCAGCCTTAGACAGGCGAATGCCGGGGAGCTGTTTTTT.

This clone was seen a handful of times. The chain is built from TRBV5-1 and TRBJ2-5; D may be TRBD2 (6 bases). Trimming cost V 4 bases and J 1 base, with 11 bases left between them. This CDR3 is built from 14 residues. Germline V gene lookup returns CDR1 SGHRS and CDR2 YFSETQ. The CDR3 here is CASSLGGFQETQYF. The CDR3 DNA follows: TGCGCCAGCAGCCTCGGGGGTTTCCAAGAGACCCAGTACTTC. Drawing the rest from reference TRBV5-1 and TRBJ2-5, the complete variable domain is KAGVTQTPRYLIKTRGQQVTLSCSPISGHRSVSWYQQTPGQGLQFLFEYFSETQRNKGNFPGRFSGRQFSNSRSEMNVSTLELGDSALYLCASSLGGFQETQYFGPGTRLLVL.

The chain carries TRBV6-1 and TRBJ2-7, with D maybe TRBD1 (6 bases). This CDR3 is 14 amino acids long. CDR1 is MNHNS and CDR2 is SASEGT in the germline V gene. V lost 6 bases to trimming and J lost 3 bases, with 15 bases between them. Here the CDR3 reads CASRPGQFYYEQYF. The CDR3 DNA reads TGTGCCAGCAGACCAGGACAGTTCTACTACGAGCAGTACTTC.

The DNA for the CDR3 is TGCAGCGGGACAGGGCCGGGTCCCTACGAGCAGTACTTC. This encodes CSGTGPGPYEQYF. The chain recombines TRBV29-1 with TRBJ2-7; 8 bases line up with TRBD1. The junction had 7 bases not matched to a gene; V was cut back by 7 bases and J by 2 bases. This CDR3 comprises 13 residues. Germline V CDR1 and CDR2: SQVTM, ANQGSEA.

This chain joins TRBV14 and TRBJ1-2; a weak D match, TRBD1 (6 bases). The CDR3 contains 14 residues. In germline, CDR1 is SGHDN, CDR2 FVKESK. The germline V and J ends were trimmed by 10 bases and 2 bases, with 17 bases remaining between them. CDR3 region: CANTVLQGNYGYTF. CDR3 bases: TGTGCCAATACGGTGTTACAGGGCAACTATGGCTACACCTTC.

This clone has just a few counts. This chain uses TRBV13 with TRBJ2-2; 10 positions match TRBD2. J was trimmed by 0 bases and V by 5 bases; bases with no gene match: 6. This CDR3 spans 17 amino acids. CDR1 and CDR2 (germline): PRHDT, FYEKMQ (reference sequence). DNA for the CDR3: TGTGCCAGCAGCCCCAACGGACTAGCGGCGAACACCGGGGAGCTGTTTTTT. This codes for CASSPNGLAANTGELFF.

This clone was observed a handful of times. The gene calls are TRBV7-9 and TRBJ1-4; TRBD1 matches 7 bases. The length of the CDR3 is 15 residues. V was pared by 4 bases and J by 8 bases, with 10 bases of the junction left unmatched. The germline V gene has CDR1 SEHNR and CDR2 FQNEAQ (reference sequence). CDR3 sequence (DNA): TGTGCCAGCAGCTACCCGGGAGCAGGGGGGGAAAAACTGTTTTTT. Translation: CASSYPGAGGEKLFF.

This clone came up a few times. The V gene is TRBV2, the J gene TRBJ2-5; possible D gene TRBD2, 7 bases. This CDR3 region has 16 residues. Trimming pared 5 bases from V and 0 bases from J, leaving 16 bases between. Germline V gene lookup returns CDR1 SNHLY and CDR2 FYNNEI. The CDR3 loop reads CASSSRGGPYQETQYF. CDR3 nucleotide sequence: TGTGCCAGCAGTTCTCGCGGGGGCCCGTACCAAGAGACCCAGTACTTC.

This chain uses TRBV19 with TRBJ1-5; 8 positions match TRBD1. V lost 6 bases and J lost 3; bases outside the gene matches: 10. CDR3 length equals 16 residues. CDR1 is LNHDA and CDR2 is SQIVND in the germline V gene (reference sequence). The CDR3 DNA sequence: TGTGCCAGTAGGAATCAGGGGGCAGCCTACAATCAGCCCCAGCATTTT. Translating gives CASRNQGAAYNQPQHF. Full variable domain (outside the CDR3, taken from reference TRBV19 and TRBJ1-5): DGGITQSPKYLFRKEGQNVTLSCEQNLNHDAMYWYRQDPGQGLRLIYYSQIVNDFQKGDIAEGYSVSREKKESFPLTVTSAQKNPTAFYLCASRNQGAAYNQPQHFGDGTRLSIL.

The V call is TRBV12-5, the J call TRBJ2-1, with a weak D call TRBD1 (6 bases). V lost 0 bases to trimming and J lost 0 bases, with 6 bases between them. In germline, CDR1 is LGHNT, CDR2 FRNRAP. CDR3 length: 15 residues. Written as DNA, the CDR3 is TGTGCTAGTGGTTTGGTACAGGGCTCCTACAATGAGCAGTTCTTC. It specifies CASGLVQGSYNEQFF.

CDR3 loop: CASSRTSGGRYEQYF. The CDR3 DNA sequence: TGTGCCAGCAGCCGGACTAGCGGGGGGCGGTACGAGCAGTACTTC. This chain joins TRBV6-1 and TRBJ2-7, with 14 bases identical to TRBD2. CDR1 and CDR2 from the germline V gene are MNHNS and SASEGT. The V segment lost 6 bases and the J segment 4 bases; nucleotides outside the gene matches: 5. This CDR3 region has 15 residues.

The chain links TRBV19 to TRBJ1-1, with 7 bases matching TRBD1. After removal of 4 bases from V and 6 bases from J, the junction contained 5 bases not matched to a gene. CDR1 is LNHDA and CDR2 is SQIVND in the germline V gene (reference sequence). The CDR3 is 13 residues long. The CDR3 nucleotides are TGTGCCAGTAGTAATCAACAGGGGTCTGAAGCTTTCTTT. Protein product: CASSNQQGSEAFF.

This clone was counted a few times. The chain links TRBV6-6 to TRBJ1-5; a possible D gene is TRBD1 (5 bases). Trimming took 5 bases from V and 6 from J, leaving 14 bases between them. The CDR3 runs to 14 residues. Germline CDR1 and CDR2: MNHNY and SVGAGI (reference sequence). As DNA, the CDR3 is TGTGCCAGCAGTACACAGGAGCGGGGTCAGCCCCAGCATTTT. It encodes CASSTQERGQPQHF.

This rearrangement joins TRBV10-3 to TRBJ2-3, with 11 bases matching TRBD2. The V segment lost 10 bases and the J segment 4 bases; nucleotides outside the gene matches: 7. Germline assignment: CDR1 ENHRY and CDR2 SYGVKD. The CDR3 sequence is 14 residues long. CDR3 DNA: TGTGCCACCCAACTAGCGGGAGCCGCAGATACGCAGTATTTT. It encodes CATQLAGAADTQYF.

The J gene is TRBJ1-2, the V gene TRBV7-8; 11 nucleotides align to TRBD1. Germline V lookup: CDR1 SGHVS, CDR2 FQNEAQ. This CDR3 spans 17 amino acids. With 4 bases clipped from V and 1 base from J, the junction kept 8 bases outside the gene matches. DNA of the CDR3: TGTGCCAGCAGCTCCCCCGGGACAGGGGGATTTAACTATGGCTACACCTTC. This gives the protein CASSSPGTGGFNYGYTF.